This is a list of T cell receptor beta chains from one sample in a study of patients and donors after allogeneic stem cell transplantation. TCRdb re-called the RT-PCR reads through MiXCR, storing one row per CDR3 protein. Of 200,000 to 250,000 distinct CDR3 sequences listed, roughly 13% are singletons. Sample: blood, either unsorted or a sorted T cell fraction (not recorded which). The source is a human donor who was either an allogeneic HSCT recipient or a stem cell or donor lymphocyte infusion donor (not recorded which). It is not recorded whose cells these are; they may come from a transplant donor. The CDR3 runs from the conserved cysteine through the conserved F or W. A D gene is named only where the DNA matches it firmly. Clone size is given for some rows only: seen once, a few or many times, or a class if the clone is expanded.

j_call,d_call,v_call,clone_size,cdr3_aa,cdr3_nt
TRBJ1-4,TRBD1,TRBV7-2,.,CASSPTGGEYEKLFF,TGTGCCAGCAGCCCCACAGGGGGCGAGTATGAAAAACTGTTTTTT
TRBJ2-2,.,TRBV2,many,CASNRGLDRGGELFF,TGTGCCAGCAACCGAGGACTAGACAGGGGTGGGGAGCTGTTTTTT
TRBJ2-6,.,TRBV19,few,CASTLVGGTGANVLTF,TGTGCCAGTACCCTAGTAGGAGGGACTGGGGCCAACGTCCTGACTTTC
TRBJ2-7,TRBD2,TRBV9,many,CASSVDGRAGGEQYF,TGTGCCAGCAGCGTAGACGGGAGGGCCGGGGGCGAGCAGTACTTC
TRBJ1-1,TRBD1,TRBV29-1,.,CSVDRGQGALMNTEAFF,TGCAGCGTTGACCGAGGACAGGGGGCTCTCATGAACACTGAAGCTTTCTTT
TRBJ2-5,.,TRBV6-1,.,CASSEEPGAQETQYF,TGTGCCAGCAGTGAGGAGCCCGGGGCCCAAGAGACCCAGTACTTC
TRBJ2-2,.,TRBV7-6,few,CASSLPPPTGELFF,TGTGCCAGCAGCCTACCTCCGCCTACCGGGGAGCTGTTTTTT
TRBJ2-1,.,TRBV3-1,few,CASSQDPVVWTGNEQFF,TGTGCCAGCAGCCAAGATCCCGTGGTGTGGACGGGCAATGAGCAGTTCTTC
TRBJ1-6,TRBD1,TRBV10-3,many,CAISESGQINSPLHF,TGTGCCATCAGTGAGTCGGGACAGATTAATTCACCCCTCCACTTT
TRBJ2-3,TRBD2,TRBV24-1,.,CATSDLRGTSRTDTQYF,TGTGCCACCAGTGATTTGCGAGGGACTAGCCGCACAGATACGCAGTATTTT
TRBJ2-7,TRBD1,TRBV12-3/TRBV12-4,.,CASTGTGGTYEQYF,TGTGCCAGCACCGGGACAGGGGGAACCTACGAGCAGTACTTC
TRBJ2-3,TRBD2,TRBV5-6,.,CASSFGTISTDTQYF,TGTGCCAGCAGCTTTGGGACTATAAGCACAGATACGCAGTATTTT
TRBJ2-5,.,TRBV5-1,many,CASSLALGTETQYF,TGCGCCAGCAGCTTGGCTCTAGGCACAGAGACCCAGTACTTC
TRBJ2-3,TRBD2,TRBV29-1,many,CSVESLAGQKTTQYF,TGCAGCGTTGAGTCGCTAGCGGGACAGAAGACTACGCAGTATTTT
TRBJ1-1,.,TRBV20-1,.,CSAFNTGVRTEAFF,TGCAGTGCCTTCAATACAGGAGTTAGGACTGAAGCTTTCTTT
TRBJ2-2,TRBD2,TRBV29-1,many,CSVGGRYGELFF,TGCAGCGTGGGAGGGCGTTACGGGGAGCTGTTTTTT
TRBJ1-4,.,TRBV7-9,.,CASSLGQTTNEKLFF,TGTGCCAGCAGCTTAGGACAGACAACTAATGAAAAACTGTTTTTT
TRBJ2-3,.,TRBV30,.,CAWSASAQYF,TGTGCCTGGAGCGCGTCGGCGCAGTATTTT
TRBJ2-1,.,TRBV3-1,many,CASSQLGINEQFF,TGTGCCAGCAGCCAACTAGGGATCAATGAGCAGTTCTTC
TRBJ1-5,.,TRBV3-1,.,CASSQEKQLNQPQHF,TGTGCCAGCAGCCAAGAGAAACAGCTCAATCAGCCCCAGCATTTT
TRBJ1-3,.,TRBV12-3/TRBV12-4,many,CASSISGNTIYF,TGTGCCAGCTCTATCTCTGGAAACACCATATATTTT
TRBJ1-1,.,TRBV19,few,CASSRAGHQRGFF,TGTGCCAGTAGTAGGGCAGGCCACCAGCGTGGTTTCTTT
TRBJ1-6,.,TRBV7-2,many,CASSERLFYQLHF,TGTGCCAGCAGCGAACGACTGTTTTACCAACTCCACTTT
TRBJ2-7,TRBD1,TRBV5-1,.,CASSPGTGGLDEQYF,TGCGCCAGCAGCCCCGGGACAGGGGGCTTGGACGAGCAGTACTTC
TRBJ1-4,TRBD1,TRBV6-5,many,CASSYSNPSGGVREKLFF,TGTGCCAGCAGTTACTCGAACCCTTCAGGGGGCGTTAGGGAAAAACTGTTTTTT
TRBJ2-6,.,TRBV20-1,few,CSARDRISGANVLTF,TGCAGTGCTAGAGATCGTATCTCTGGGGCCAACGTCCTGACTTTC
TRBJ1-1,TRBD1,TRBV12-3/TRBV12-4,many,CASSSPRTGRSEAFF,TGTGCCAGCAGTTCCCCCAGGACAGGGAGAAGTGAAGCTTTCTTT
TRBJ1-2,TRBD1,TRBV5-6,few,CASNPRQGGGYTF,TGTGCCAGCAACCCCAGACAGGGCGGAGGCTACACCTTC
TRBJ2-3,.,TRBV9,.,CAGRGADTQYF,TGTGCCGGGCGGGGCGCAGATACGCAGTATTTT
TRBJ1-2,.,TRBV6-1,few,CASRAQQGAFNYGYTF,TGTGCCAGCAGAGCCCAGCAGGGCGCTTTTAACTATGGCTACACCTTC
TRBJ2-7,.,TRBV19,.,CASSINPTAIEQYF,TGTGCCAGTAGTATAAACCCAACTGCCATCGAGCAGTACTTC